A single sample gave rise to the 26 T cell receptor beta chains below, sequenced in a study of blood T cell repertoires in COVID-19. Sequencing used immunoSEQ multiplex PCR; TCRdb keeps in-frame clones, though not all of them. The sample has around 310,000 clones; 75% to 95% are singletons. Specimen: peripheral blood. All receptors come from a woman in her twenties or thirties with COVID-19, enrolled during active disease.

This chain uses TRBV6-5 with TRBJ2-1, with TRBD2 matching 10 bases. The V and J ends lost 6 bases and 2 bases, in that order; junction bases with no gene match: 4. Germline assignment: CDR1 MNHEY and CDR2 SVGAGI. This CDR3 has 15 amino acids. The CDR3 protein is CASSAGTSAYNEQFF. The CDR3 DNA is TGTGCCAGCAGCGCCGGGACTAGCGCCTACAATGAGCAGTTCTTC.

The J gene is TRBJ1-1, the V gene TRBV19, with D possibly being TRBD1 (6 bases). There are 13 residues in the CDR3. Germline values: CDR1 LNHDA, CDR2 SQIVND (reference sequence). V lost 4 bases and J lost 5, with 11 bases in between. In DNA, the CDR3 is TGTGCCAGTAGTACTGGACAGCAGACTGAAGCTTTCTTT. Its protein product is CASSTGQQTEAFF.

The V and J genes are TRBV7-9 and TRBJ2-7; TRBD1 matches at 8 bases. This CDR3 region has 14 residues. Germline values: CDR1 SEHNR, CDR2 FQNEAQ (reference sequence). V dropped 7 bases and J dropped 5; count of bases not matched to a gene: 10. This CDR3 is CASISGGYSDEQYF. CDR3 nucleotide sequence: TGTGCCAGCATCTCAGGGGGCTACAGCGACGAGCAGTACTTC.

The chain employs TRBV7-3 and TRBJ2-7; tentatively, D is TRBD2 (5 bases). The V gene lost 5 bases and the J gene lost 7 bases, with 15 bases spanning the gap. CDR1 is SGHTA and CDR2 is FQGTGA in the germline V gene. The CDR3 is 13 residues long. CDR3 sequence reads: CASSPVVGREQYF. Here the CDR3 DNA reads TGTGCCAGCAGCCCGGTGGTAGGGAGAGAGCAGTACTTC.

This clone was seen a single time. V gene TRBV4-1 combines with J gene TRBJ1-1, with D possibly TRBD1 on 6 matching bases. CDR3 length: 18 amino acids. The ends were cut back, 4 bases at V and 0 bases at J, with 21 bases in the middle. Germline-derived CDR1 and CDR2 are MGHRA and YSYEKL. CDR3 in amino acids: CASSLRGGGQDMNTEAFF. The CDR3 DNA follows: TGCGCCAGCAGCCTCAGGGGAGGGGGTCAAGACATGAACACTGAAGCTTTCTTT.

V and J are TRBV19 and TRBJ2-1; unclear D gene. This CDR3 has 14 residues. The ends were cut back, 7 bases at V and 2 bases at J, with 12 bases in the middle. In germline, CDR1 is LNHDA, CDR2 SQIVND (reference sequence). The CDR3 reads CASTSRFTYNEQFF. The CDR3 DNA sequence: TGTGCCAGTACCAGCAGGTTCACCTACAATGAGCAGTTCTTC.

CDR3 coding DNA: TGCAGCGTCTTTGAACTCTCTGGGGCCAACGTCCTGACTTTC. Translated, it gives CSVFELSGANVLTF. The chain is built from TRBV29-1 and TRBJ2-6; no reliable D call. Trimming stripped 6 bases from V and 0 bases from J, with 9 bases between. Germline assignment: CDR1 SQVTM and CDR2 ANQGSEA. The CDR3 has 14 amino acids. The full variable domain, with the rest looked up from reference TRBV29-1 and TRBJ2-6, is SAVISQKPSRDICQRGTSLTIQCQVDSQVTMMFWYRQQPGQSLTLIATANQGSEATYESGFVIDKFPISRPNLTFSTLTVSNMSPEDSSIYLCSVFELSGANVLTFGAGSRLTVL.

CDR3 amino acids: CASSEAVNQPQHF. The DNA for the CDR3 is TGTGCCAGCAGTGAGGCAGTCAATCAGCCCCAGCATTTT. The J gene is TRBJ1-5, the V gene TRBV6-4; D gene ambiguous. V was shortened by 3 bases and J by 3 bases, with 6 bases between the two germline ends. The CDR3 contains 13 residues. CDR1 and CDR2 (germline): MRHNA, SNTAGT.

The chain uses TRBV6-1 and TRBJ1-3; the D is unclear. The germline V gene has CDR1 MNHNS and CDR2 SASEGT. This CDR3 has 16 amino acids. V lost 2 bases and J 0 bases, leaving 11 bases between the germline ends. CDR3 in amino acids: CASSERQVYSGNTIYF. The CDR3 DNA is TGTGCCAGCAGTGAACGGCAGGTTTACTCTGGAAACACCATATATTTT.

V and J are TRBV5-6 and TRBJ2-7; 10 nucleotides agree with TRBD2. Germline trimming cut 0 bases from V and 0 bases from J; bases unmatched to any gene: 6. From germline, CDR1 is SGHDT and CDR2 YYEEEE. CDR3 size: 17 residues. CDR3 DNA: TGTGCCAGCAGCTTGGACGCGGGGACTAGCGTCTCCTACGAGCAGTACTTC. As protein: CASSLDAGTSVSYEQYF.

The table lists this clone with a count of one. Written as DNA, the CDR3 is TGTGCCAGCAGTGCACAGGGTTGGAATGAAAAACTGTTTTTT. As protein: CASSAQGWNEKLFF. The J gene is TRBJ1-4, the V gene TRBV27; possible D gene TRBD1, 6 bases. The germline CDR1 and CDR2 sequences are MNHEY and SMNVEV (reference sequence). V was shortened by 5 bases and J by 5 bases, with 12 bases between the two germline ends. The CDR3 is made up of 14 amino acids.

The chain recombines TRBV12-3 or TRBV12-4 with TRBJ1-5; TRBD1 might be the D (5 bases). With 5 bases removed from V and 4 bases from J, the gap between germline ends came to 9 bases. The CDR3 covers 13 residues. CDR3 DNA: TGTGCCAGCAGTCAACAGGAAAATCAGCCCCAGCATTTT. Translation gives CASSQQENQPQHF.

The J gene is TRBJ1-4, the V gene TRBV5-3; 8 bases are a match to TRBD1. TRBV5-3 belongs to the ORF category, with a function that is uncertain. The CDR3 sequence is 16 residues long. V gave up 4 bases and J gave up 5 bases; unmatched junction bases: 10. The CDR3 region has the DNA TGTGCCAGAAGCCAACCAACGACAGGGGACAATGAAAAACTGTTTTTT. This translates into CARSQPTTGDNEKLFF.

The V gene is TRBV7-2, the J gene TRBJ2-7; 13 bases agree with TRBD2. CDR1 is SGHTA, CDR2 FQGNSA, per germline. CDR3 length: 15 amino acids. V was clipped by 3 bases and J by 5 bases; unmatched bases: 4. This CDR3 reads CASSFGLAGDDEQYF. For the CDR3, the DNA is TGTGCCAGCAGCTTCGGACTAGCGGGAGACGACGAGCAGTACTTC.

The chain couples TRBV28 to TRBJ1-5, with TRBD1 matching 9 bases. The CDR3 length is 16 residues. Germline CDR1 reads MDHEN; CDR2 reads SYDVKM. V shed 7 bases, J shed 1 base, and the junction held 8 bases outside the gene matches. The CDR3 is CASMYRGQASNQPQHF. The CDR3, as DNA: TGTGCCAGCATGTACAGGGGGCAGGCGAGCAATCAGCCCCAGCATTTT.

The rearrangement links TRBV18 to TRBJ2-1, with D perhaps matching TRBD1 (5 bases). With 1 base removed from V and 10 bases from J, the gap between germline ends came to 11 bases. CDR3 length: 13 residues. The germline V gene encodes CDR1 KGHSH and CDR2 LQKENI. CDR3 sequence (DNA): TGTGCCAGCTCACCACTTAGGGGTGGCGAGCAGTTCTTC. The encoded protein is CASSPLRGGEQFF.

Note on this clone: One end of the junction varies from germline; a read error may be responsible. This chain connects TRBV5-1 to TRBJ1-2; 9 bases fit TRBD1. The CDR3 covers 12 residues. Germline lookup yields CDR1 SGHRS and CDR2 YFSETQ. DNA of the CDR3: TGTGGGACAGGGTATCTTAACTATGGCTACACCTTC. Residues: CGTGYLNYGYTF.

V usage is TRBV30 and J usage is TRBJ1-1, with 7 bases fitting TRBD1. Germline V lookup: CDR1 GTSNPN, CDR2 SVGIG (reference sequence). Losses at the gene ends were 3 bases for V and 3 bases for J; bases not matched to a gene: 4. The CDR3 covers 13 residues. CDR3 protein: CAWRRTGDTEAFF. DNA for the CDR3: TGTGCCTGGAGGCGAACAGGGGACACTGAAGCTTTCTTT.

This chain uses TRBV30 with TRBJ1-4; no definite D call. Trimming left V 3 bases short and J 5 bases short, with 16 bases between. The CDR3 totals 15 residues. CDR1 and CDR2 (germline): GTSNPN, SVGIG (reference sequence). CDR3 coding DNA: TGTGCCTGGAGGAAAAGACGGGTAACGAATGAAAAACTGTTTTTT. As protein: CAWRKRRVTNEKLFF.

The chain is built from TRBV7-2 and TRBJ2-2; D gene ambiguous. There are 14 residues in the CDR3. Looked up from germline, CDR1 is SGHTA and CDR2 is FQGNSA. V was pared by 4 bases and J by 5 bases, with 11 bases between. The CDR3 sequence: CASSSLVGTGELFF. CDR3 in DNA: TGTGCCAGCAGCTCCCTAGTAGGTACCGGGGAGCTGTTTTTT. Combining the CDR3 with reference TRBV7-2 and TRBJ2-2 gives the whole variable domain GAGVSQSPSNKVTEKGKDVELRCDPISGHTALYWYRQSLGQGLEFLIYFQGNSAPDKSGLPSDRFSAERTGGSVSTLTIQRTQQEDSAVYLCASSSLVGTGELFFGEGSRLTVL.

The genes are TRBV6-5 and TRBJ2-7, with 12 bases that match TRBD2. The length of the CDR3 is 15 residues. V was clipped by 4 bases and J by 5 bases; unmatched bases: 6. Per germline, CDR1 MNHEY and CDR2 SVGAGI. The CDR3 region has the DNA TGTGCCAGCAGTTCTTGGACTAGCGGGAATGACGAGCAGTACTTC. Translated, it gives CASSSWTSGNDEQYF.

Remarks on this clone: An end of the junction does not agree with germline; a read error may underlie this. The V and J genes are TRBV7-7 and TRBJ2-5; a possible D gene is TRBD2 (6 bases). The CDR3 contains 15 residues. The germline CDR1 and CDR2 sequences are SSHAT and FNYEAQ (reference sequence). As DNA, the CDR3 is TGTGCTAGCAGCTTAGACGGGAGATCTAAAGAGACCCAGTACTTC. Its protein product is CASSLDGRSKETQYF.

The chain uses TRBV28 and TRBJ1-2; tentatively, D is TRBD1 (6 bases). Germline CDR1 is MDHEN and CDR2 is SYDVKM. V lost 3 bases, J lost 7 bases, and 9 bases lay in between. This CDR3 contains 12 residues. The CDR3 protein is CASSLDRLGYTF. CDR3 bases: TGTGCCAGCAGTTTGGACAGACTTGGCTACACCTTC.

The rearrangement uses TRBV5-1 and TRBJ2-7; TRBD2 matches 12 bases. This CDR3 spans 15 amino acids. Germline V gives CDR1 SGHRS, CDR2 YFSETQ. Trimming took 2 bases from V and 5 from J; bases not matched to a gene: 5. The CDR3 protein is CASSLPASGRDEQYF. CDR3 DNA sequence: TGCGCCAGCAGCTTACCGGCTAGCGGGAGGGACGAGCAGTACTTC.

To note about this clone: At one of its ends the junction is not consistent with the germline gene, which may arise from a read error. The rearrangement links TRBV5-1 to TRBJ1-4; 7 bases are a match to TRBD1. The CDR3 loop spans 16 amino acids. The V gene's germline CDR1 is SGHRS and CDR2 YFSETQ. The CDR3 DNA reads as TGCGCCAGCAGCGTGGGACAGCCCTCCGCTAAGGAAAAACTGTTTTTT. Protein product: CASSVGQPSAKEKLFF.

This rearrangement joins TRBV28 to TRBJ2-3; TRBD2 matches 7 bases. This CDR3 is 17 amino acids long. Germline loops: CDR1 MDHEN, CDR2 SYDVKM. V dropped 5 bases and J dropped 4; count of bases not matched to a gene: 15. CDR3 protein: CASSPPGGLMGSDTQYF. The CDR3 nucleotides are TGTGCCAGCAGTCCCCCCGGGGGGTTAATGGGGTCAGATACGCAGTATTTT.